These T cell receptor beta chains were read from a single sample in a study of CXCR3-negative and CXCR3-positive naive CD8 T cells. TCRdb re-called the 5' RACE reads and gives one entry per CDR3 protein, without DNA. There are around 150,000 distinct CDR3 sequences in the sample, with 0.4% to 0.5% held by the top ten. Input material: naive CXCR3+ CD8+ T cells from blood. The origin of the receptors is a human donor in good health. Some clones in this sample may be carry-over from other donors' samples. CDR3s include the opening cysteine and the closing phenylalanine or tryptophan. Each record gives: J gene, V gene, CDR3 protein.

TRBJ2-7,TRBV7-2,CASSPGLNSYEQYF
TRBJ2-7,TRBV6-2/TRBV6-3,CVSSHGQGADEQYF
TRBJ2-1,TRBV7-6,CASSPPSKPNEQFF
TRBJ1-5,TRBV11-2,CASSLWGDNQPQHF
TRBJ2-1,TRBV29-1,CSVLLSGRFPSLYNEQFF
TRBJ2-1,TRBV7-9,CASSSTLVGPYNEQFF
TRBJ1-5,TRBV20-1,CSARDAWDRGGQPQHF
TRBJ2-3,TRBV10-3,CANLDRETDTQYF
TRBJ2-1,TRBV12-3/TRBV12-4,CASSFRTPREQFF
TRBJ2-1,TRBV6-6,CASSYLKIALSSYNEQFF
TRBJ2-5,TRBV28,CASSWTGAGETQYF
TRBJ2-2,TRBV7-7,CASSQDRGNTGELFF
TRBJ2-7,TRBV7-8,CASSSDPGLAGEQYF
TRBJ2-3,TRBV5-4,CASSLWLSSPQYF
TRBJ2-3,TRBV25-1,CASSEYMGTQYF
TRBJ1-2,TRBV19,CASSIDPAAVDGYTF